Reported below is one T cell receptor beta chain. Its antigen is still unknown. The treatment denotes: oral pan-JAK inhibitor, 5-10 mg twice daily. This sample is drawn from a study of CD8+ T cells in alopecia areata. Points from the study as a whole: Patients shared TCRs less clearly than mice did, possibly owing to HLA. Given one nonresponder, whether baseline CD8+ expansion relates to response remains uncertain.

Following RNA extraction, reverse transcription yielded cDNA that acted as the sequencing template. Only in-frame clones appear in the TCRdb table, and some are missing; sequencing was by immunoSEQ multiplex PCR. Of more than 90,000 clones listed, 61% are singletons. This CDR3 spans 13 amino acids. Trimming left V 0 bases short and J 4 bases short, with 5 bases between. Germline CDR1 is SGHDT and CDR2 is YYEEEE. This specimen was CD8+ T cells sorted from blood, taken at week 4, from a patient treated with tofacitinib. This TCR came from a human donor with alopecia areata. The chain recombines TRBV5-6 with TRBJ1-5; no clear D gene. The CDR3: CASSLGPNQPQHF. CDR3 bases: TGTGCCAGCAGCTTGGGGCCTAATCAGCCCCAGCATTTT.